These 16 T cell receptor beta chains were sequenced from one sample in a study of regulatory T cells in long-lasting Graves disease. CDR3 regions were amplified by Arm-PCR using iRepertoire HTBI primers to build TCR beta libraries. TCRdb independently ran MiXCR on the multiplex PCR reads; one entry per CDR3 protein. The top ten hold about 8% of the sample, which has around 400,000 distinct CDR3 sequences, about 15% seen once. Regarding time point: newly diagnosed GD, antithyroid drugs for less than 3 months. The TCR library was made from RNA that had been extracted from PBMCs in TRIzol. This same sample was also part of a study on T cells in Graves' hyperthyroidism and ophthalmopathy.

Sequencing was performed on peripheral blood mononuclear cells (PBMCs), taken at new diagnosis, from a patient treated with antithyroid drugs. All receptors come from a woman aged 35 to 49 with Graves disease.

This clonotype was picked up many times. The rearrangement links TRBV30 to TRBJ1-5; the D is unclear. The germline V gene has CDR1 GTSNPN and CDR2 SVGIG (reference sequence). V shed 3 bases and J shed 2 bases, with 5 bases lying between them. The CDR3 totals 12 residues. The CDR3 sequence is CAWRRGNQPQHF. CDR3 bases: TGTGCCTGGAGGAGGGGCAATCAGCCCCAGCATTTT. Based on the CDR3 plus reference TRBV30 and TRBJ1-5, the full variable domain is SQTIHQWPATLVQPVGSPLSLECTVEGTSNPNLYWYRQAAGRGLQLLFYSVGIGQISSEVPQNLSASRPQDRQFILSSKKLLLSDSGFYLCAWRRGNQPQHFGDGTRLSIL.

This clonotype showed up many times. DNA of the CDR3: TGTGCCAGCAGAGCAGGACTGAGCTCCTACGAGCAGTACTTC. Encoded protein: CASRAGLSSYEQYF. The chain recombines TRBV28 with TRBJ2-7; perhaps TRBD2 as D (5 bases). Germline CDR1 is MDHEN and CDR2 is SYDVKM. Trimming removed 6 bases from V and 0 bases from J, with 12 bases in between. This CDR3 comprises 14 residues.

The rearrangement joins TRBV19 to TRBJ2-3; D perhaps matches TRBD2 (5 bases). CDR1 is LNHDA and CDR2 is SQIVND in the germline V gene (reference sequence). V lost 1 base and J 4 bases, leaving 12 bases between the germline ends. The CDR3 extends over 15 amino acids. CDR3 loop: CASSIARGLPDTQYF. CDR3 in DNA: TGTGCCAGTAGTATAGCTCGAGGACTTCCAGATACGCAGTATTTT.

This clonotype was seen a few times. The chain has TRBV14 and TRBJ2-1, with TRBD2 matching over 9 bases. CDR1 is SGHDN, CDR2 FVKESK, per germline. The CDR3 spans 13 residues. The V segment lost 8 bases and the J segment 6 bases; nucleotides outside the gene matches: 5. The CDR3 DNA follows: TGTGCCAGCTCTCGACTAGCGGTCAATGAGCAGTTCTTC. It specifies CASSRLAVNEQFF.

At least ten counts were recorded for this clonotype. This rearrangement joins TRBV10-3 to TRBJ1-1; possible D gene TRBD1, 6 bases. Germline CDR1 is ENHRY and CDR2 is SYGVKD. CDR3 size: 13 residues. With 11 bases removed from V and 3 bases from J, the gap between germline ends came to 16 bases. The DNA for the CDR3 is TGTGCCTTCCGAGGGGGAGTGGACACTGAAGCTTTCTTT. Translated, it gives CAFRGGVDTEAFF.

J is TRBJ2-5 and V is TRBV12-3 or TRBV12-4; 7 positions match TRBD2. The CDR3 loop spans 13 amino acids. With 7 bases clipped from V and 4 bases from J, the junction kept 6 bases outside the gene matches. CDR3 DNA sequence: TGTGCCAGCAACTCGGGGAGGGCAGAGACCCAGTACTTC. Encoded protein: CASNSGRAETQYF.

This clonotype was found many times. This chain connects TRBV7-9 to TRBJ2-3; 10 nucleotides line up with TRBD2. Trimming removed 5 bases from V and 3 bases from J; junction bases left unmatched: 8. The CDR3 sequence is 16 residues long. Germline values: CDR1 SEHNR, CDR2 FQNEAQ (reference sequence). The chain's CDR3 is CASSDLAGARTDTQYF. The CDR3, as DNA: TGTGCCAGCAGCGATCTAGCGGGAGCCAGGACAGATACGCAGTATTTT.

This clonotype was seen at least ten times. V and J are TRBV5-6 and TRBJ1-4, with D tentatively TRBD1 (6 bases). The CDR3 loop spans 14 amino acids. The V gene's germline CDR1 is SGHDT and CDR2 YYEEEE. V was clipped by 3 bases and J by 14 bases, with 20 bases between them. This CDR3 is CASSSLTGFGPLFF. CDR3 bases: TGTGCCAGCAGCTCTTTGACAGGTTTCGGACCGCTGTTTTTT.

V usage is TRBV7-9 and J usage is TRBJ2-4; D gene ambiguous. The CDR3 length is 15 residues. Looked up from germline, CDR1 is SEHNR and CDR2 is FQNEAQ (reference sequence). The ends were cut back, 2 bases at V and 2 bases at J, with 10 bases in the middle. DNA of the CDR3: TGTGCCAGCAGCTTATATCGGGCGTCCAAAAACATTCAGTACTTC. Translating it yields CASSLYRASKNIQYF.

Many counts were recorded for this clonotype. This chain connects TRBV7-2 to TRBJ2-3; 12 nucleotides line up with TRBD2. Germline values: CDR1 SGHTA, CDR2 FQGNSA. This CDR3 region has 15 residues. V was clipped by 5 bases and J by 7 bases; unmatched bases: 7. The CDR3 loop is CASSPGTSGPYTQYF. CDR3 DNA sequence: TGTGCCAGCAGCCCCGGGACTAGCGGGCCATATACGCAGTATTTT.

This clonotype was recorded many times. The CDR3 coding sequence is TGTGCCAGTAGTAGCGACCCCGTAAGCTCCTACAATGAGCAGTTCTTC. Translated, it gives CASSSDPVSSYNEQFF. This chain joins TRBV19 and TRBJ2-1; D is unclear. Between the trimmed V and J ends, which lost 4 bases and 0 bases, there was a span of 13 bases. CDR1 and CDR2 (germline): LNHDA, SQIVND (reference sequence). CDR3 length: 16 amino acids.

This clonotype was detected many times. The chain couples TRBV13 to TRBJ2-1; D unclear. Trimming stripped 0 bases from V and 8 bases from J, with 8 bases between. The CDR3 runs 13 residues. The V gene's germline CDR1 is PRHDT and CDR2 FYEKMQ (reference sequence). The CDR3 DNA reads as TGTGCCAGCAGCTTAGGTGAGGTTGATGAGCAGTTCTTC. Amino acids: CASSLGEVDEQFF.

This clonotype showed up many times. The V and J genes are TRBV12-5 and TRBJ2-7; tentative D call: TRBD1 (5 bases). This CDR3 is built from 12 residues. The germline CDR1 and CDR2 sequences are LGHNT and FRNRAP. V was shortened by 6 bases and J by 1 base, with 7 bases between the two germline ends. The CDR3, as DNA: TGTGCTAGTGGCCGGACATCCTACGAGCAGTACTTC. Its protein is CASGRTSYEQYF. Filled out from reference TRBV12-5 and TRBJ2-7, the complete variable domain reads DARVTQTPRHKVTEMGQEVTMRCQPILGHNTVFWYRQTMMQGLELLAYFRNRAPLDDSGMPKDRFSAEMPDATLATLKIQPSEPRDSAVYFCASGRTSYEQYFGPGTRLTVT.

The CDR3 region is CASSRQGASNQPQHF. The CDR3 DNA follows: TGTGCCAGCAGCCGACAGGGGGCTAGCAATCAGCCCCAGCATTTT. The rearrangement uses TRBV6-1 and TRBJ1-5; 10 nucleotides agree with TRBD1. This CDR3 is built from 15 residues. Germline V gene data show CDR1 as MNHNS and CDR2 as SASEGT. V shed 6 bases, J shed 0 bases, and the junction held 2 bases outside the gene matches.

This clonotype was seen more than once but under ten times. The chain is built from TRBV9 and TRBJ1-3; D gene ambiguous. This CDR3 contains 14 residues. V shed 1 base and J shed 1 base, with 6 bases lying between them. Germline assignment: CDR1 SGDLS and CDR2 YYNGEE. The CDR3 reads CASSVRRSGNTIYF. Written as DNA, the CDR3 is TGTGCCAGCAGCGTAAGAAGGTCTGGAAACACCATATATTTT.

The chain carries TRBV7-9 and TRBJ2-2; a weak D match, TRBD1 (6 bases). V was trimmed by 3 bases and J by 8 bases, leaving 16 bases between them. There are 15 residues in the CDR3. The germline V gene encodes CDR1 SEHNR and CDR2 FQNEAQ (reference sequence). The CDR3 spells CASSFSGASFGELFF. The CDR3 DNA is TGTGCCAGCAGCTTTTCAGGGGCGTCTTTTGGGGAGCTGTTTTTT. Variable domain in full (rest from reference TRBV7-9 and TRBJ2-2): DTGVSQNPRHKITKRGQNVTFRCDPISEHNRLYWYRQTLGQGPEFLTYFQNEAQLEKSRLLSDRFSAERPKGSFSTLEIQRTEQGDSAMYLCASSFSGASFGELFFGEGSRLTVL.